This TCR beta chain was identified in a study of neurological immune-mediated disorders. Overall study: The disease course was relapsing-remitting in some 30 and secondary progressive in about 9% of the roughly 34 multiple sclerosis patients.

Germline assignment: CDR1 MNHNS and CDR2 SASEGT. This CDR3 has 15 residues. This clonotype was observed a handful of times. An end of the junction does not agree with germline; a read error may underlie this. PBMCs stored at -80 C, numbering 2 million, were the origin of the unsorted libraries. The cDNA came from 5'RACE, which used 10-nucleotide random UMIs. Each CDR3 protein is one row after TCRdb ran MiXCR on the 5' RACE reads. The sample carries tens of thousands of distinct CDR3 sequences, less than 5.5% recorded once. V and J are TRBV6-1 and TRBJ1-5, with D possibly TRBD1 on 6 matching bases. Sequencing was performed on PBMCs. This clonotype was sampled from a woman in her 30s with multiple sclerosis. The CDR3 DNA reads as TGTGCCAGCAGAGAAGGGGGATTCCCCGGGCGGCCCCAGCATTTT. It is translated as CASREGGFPGRPQHF.